This entry concerns a single T cell receptor (beta chain). Its antigen is not identified. Library construction for TCR beta used iRepertoire HTBI primers and Arm-PCR of CDR3 regions. TCRdb independently ran MiXCR on the multiplex PCR reads; one entry per CDR3 protein. The sample includes approximately 540,000 distinct CDR3 sequences, approximately 12% of them seen just once. This sample is part of a study of regulatory T cells in long-lasting Graves disease. Study-level information: Those Graves' patients who were newly diagnosed had been on antithyroid drugs under 3 months.

The CDR3 runs 15 residues. V dropped 4 bases and J dropped 2 bases, with 13 bases sitting between them. CDR1 and CDR2 (germline): SGHVS, FQNEAQ. General study points: TRBV28, TRBJ1-2 and TRBJ2-5 were segments that persistent disease favored.

This sample's time point: newly diagnosed GD, antithyroid drugs for less than 3 months. The TCR library was made from RNA extracted from PBMCs. Diagnosing Graves' disease relied on the American Thyroid Association guidelines. A further study also used this sample, focusing on T cells in Graves' hyperthyroidism and ophthalmopathy. According to that study: Using the HTBI primer set, a first-round RT-PCR was run on the TCR CDR3.

This sample comprised peripheral blood mononuclear cells (PBMCs), obtained at new diagnosis, from a patient treated with antithyroid drugs. J is TRBJ2-3 and V is TRBV7-8; D unresolved. This TCR was sampled from a woman aged 25 to 39 with Graves disease. The CDR3 sequence is CASSSQRGYTDTQYF. CDR3 nucleotide sequence: TGTGCCAGCAGCTCACAACGCGGTTACACAGATACGCAGTATTTT.